The T cell receptor beta chain described here comes from a study of blood T cell repertoires in COVID-19. V lost 7 bases to trimming and J lost 7 bases; unmatched junction nucleotides: 13. This CDR3 is 16 amino acids long. The germline V gene has CDR1 SNHLY and CDR2 FYNNEI. In the authors' methods: Estimated nucleated cell counts came from reference gene primer amplification. Some clones are missing from TCRdb's copy, which holds only in-frame ones; the method was immunoSEQ multiplex PCR. V and J calls and clone size follow that table, whereas D and trimming were derived from the DNA. Seen here are about 300,000 clones, around 89% observed once, and the top ten hold approximately 7.2%.

This receptor was identified in a woman in her 30s who had recovered from COVID-19. This chain joins TRBV2 and TRBJ2-2; the match to TRBD1 covers 9 bases. The sequencing sample was made of peripheral blood. The CDR3 region has the DNA TGTGCCAGCACTTTCTGGACAGGGGAAAATGGCGGGGAGCTGTTTTTT. This gives the protein CASTFWTGENGGELFF. Variable domain in full (rest from reference TRBV2 and TRBJ2-2): EPEVTQTPSHQVTQMGQEVILRCVPISNHLYFYWYRQILGQKVEFLVSFYNNEISEKSEIFDDQFSVERPDGSNFTLKIRSTKLEDSAMYFCASTFWTGENGGELFFGEGSRLTVL.